The T cell receptor beta chain described here comes from a study of T cells in Graves' hyperthyroidism and ophthalmopathy. Study results and limitations: A model of 13 V-J pairs discriminated ophthalmopathy from stable hyperthyroidism. Most thyroid clonotypes with frequency above 0.001 were detected in blood.

This CDR3 spans 15 amino acids. Germline-derived CDR1 and CDR2 are SEHNR and FQNEAQ (reference sequence). The germline V and J ends were trimmed by 2 bases and 8 bases, with 13 bases remaining between them. Researchers took RNA transcripts and amplified the TCR beta CDR3 regions from them. First-round RT-PCR targeting the TCR CDR3 was performed with the HTBI primer set. TCRdb reprocessed the multiplex PCR reads with MiXCR, giving one entry per CDR3 protein. The table has 300,000 or so distinct CDR3 sequences, over 15% seen once. Disease lasting under 3 months, a NOSPECS grade of at least 4, and a Clinical Activity Score of at least 3 were features of the ophthalmopathy patients. Exclusion criteria comprised uncontrolled infection, other autoimmune disease, pregnancy or lactation. Concerning this clonotype itself: Its antigen is currently unknown.

The TCR originated in an older woman with Graves' ophthalmopathy. The gene calls are TRBV7-9 and TRBJ1-6, with a possible D match to TRBD1 (5 bases). Sequences were obtained from blood. The CDR3 spells CASSLSAGAYSPLHF. In DNA form, the CDR3 reads TGTGCCAGCAGCTTAAGTGCTGGGGCCTATTCACCCCTCCACTTT.